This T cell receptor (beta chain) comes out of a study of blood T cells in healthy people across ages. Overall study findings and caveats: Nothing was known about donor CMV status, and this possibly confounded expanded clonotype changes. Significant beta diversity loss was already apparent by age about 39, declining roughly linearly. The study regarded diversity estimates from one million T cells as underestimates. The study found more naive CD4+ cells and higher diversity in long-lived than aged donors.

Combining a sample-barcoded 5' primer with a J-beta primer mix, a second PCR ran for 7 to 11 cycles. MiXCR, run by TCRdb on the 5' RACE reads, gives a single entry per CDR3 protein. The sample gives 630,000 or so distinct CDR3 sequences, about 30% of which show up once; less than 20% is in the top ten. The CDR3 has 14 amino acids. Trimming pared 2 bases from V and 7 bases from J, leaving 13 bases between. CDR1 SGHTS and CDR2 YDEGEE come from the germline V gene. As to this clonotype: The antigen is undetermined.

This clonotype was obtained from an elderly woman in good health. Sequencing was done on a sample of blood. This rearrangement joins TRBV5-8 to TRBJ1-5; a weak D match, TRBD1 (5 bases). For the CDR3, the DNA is TGTGCCAGCAGCTTCGCCAGGGATGGACAGCCCCAGCATTTT. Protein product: CASSFARDGQPQHF.